The 4 T cell receptor beta chains reported below all come from one sample, sequenced in a study of blood T cell repertoires in COVID-19. Repertoires were generated with immunoSEQ multiplex PCR, while TCRdb's copy carries only in-frame clones and drops some. Here the sample spans fewer than 200,000 clones, 60% to 80% being singletons. Sequenced sample: peripheral blood. These receptors were obtained from a woman aged 70 to 79 with acute or convalescent COVID-19.

This chain uses TRBV19 with TRBJ1-3; D unclear. Trimming shortened V by 3 bases and J by 4 bases, and 16 bases separated the two germline ends. The CDR3 length is 16 residues. The germline CDR1 and CDR2 sequences are LNHDA and SQIVND (reference sequence). In DNA, the CDR3 is TGTGCCAGTAGTATTCGGGGAAGGCAGTCCGGAAACACCATATATTTT. Amino acid sequence: CASSIRGRQSGNTIYF.

The chain combines TRBV6-5 with TRBJ2-7, with D perhaps TRBD1 (6 bases). V lost 8 bases to trimming and J lost 3 bases, with 8 bases between them. Per germline, CDR1 MNHEY and CDR2 SVGAGI. This CDR3 comprises 11 residues. The chain's CDR3 is CASGRGYEQYF. CDR3 coding DNA: TGTGCCAGCGGCAGGGGCTACGAGCAGTACTTC.

CDR3 amino acids: CSVEGTSFNEQFF. As DNA, the CDR3 is TGCAGCGTTGAGGGGACAAGCTTCAATGAGCAGTTCTTC. The chain couples TRBV29-1 to TRBJ2-1; D is perhaps TRBD1 (6 bases). The CDR3 has 13 residues. Germline loops: CDR1 SQVTM, CDR2 ANQGSEA. The V end lost 3 bases, the J end lost 6 bases, and 12 bases lay between the germline ends.

The V gene is TRBV20-1, the J gene TRBJ2-1; 11 nucleotides match TRBD2. The V gene end was trimmed by 3 bases and the J gene end by 7 bases; junction bases not matched to a gene: 8. The CDR3 has 15 amino acids. CDR1 is DFQATT, CDR2 SNEGSKA, per germline (reference sequence). CDR3 residues: CSASPPGLAENEQFF. DNA of the CDR3: TGCAGTGCTAGTCCCCCGGGACTAGCGGAGAATGAGCAGTTCTTC.